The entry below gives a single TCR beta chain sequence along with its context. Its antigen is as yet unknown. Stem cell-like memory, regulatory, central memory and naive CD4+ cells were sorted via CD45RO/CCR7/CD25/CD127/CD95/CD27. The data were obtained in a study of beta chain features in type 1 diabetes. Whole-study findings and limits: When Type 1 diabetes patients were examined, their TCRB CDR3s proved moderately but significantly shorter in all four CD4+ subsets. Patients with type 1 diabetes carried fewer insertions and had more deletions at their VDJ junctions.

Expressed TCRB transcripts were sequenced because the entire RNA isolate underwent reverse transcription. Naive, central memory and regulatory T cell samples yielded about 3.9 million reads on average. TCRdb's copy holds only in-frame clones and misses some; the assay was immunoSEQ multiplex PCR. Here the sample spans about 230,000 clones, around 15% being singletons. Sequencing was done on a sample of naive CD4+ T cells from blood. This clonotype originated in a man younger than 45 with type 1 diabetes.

For the CDR3, the DNA is TGTGCCAGCAGCTTGTACGTGTCGGGGGAAAACATTCAGTACTTC. Protein product: CASSLYVSGENIQYF. J is TRBJ2-4 and V is TRBV5-6; tentative D call: TRBD2 (6 bases). The CDR3 runs to 15 residues. Germline V gene lookup returns CDR1 SGHDT and CDR2 YYEEEE. The germline V and J ends were trimmed by 1 base and 5 bases, with 13 bases remaining between them.